The source of this TCR beta chain is a study of blood T cell repertoires in COVID-19 (dated by TCRdb to 2018 to 2020). Broadly, across the study: Samples from collaborators originated in the United States, Italy and Spain and spanned both the acute and convalescent phases of COVID-19. Subjects who had been exposed to COVID-19, were actively infected with it, or had recovered from it provided the deeply sampled blood TCRbeta repertoires that made up the dataset. The prospective study material was composed of cDNA or gDNA derived from T cells, B-cell-depleted T cells, or PBMCs. A de-identified subject ID, COVID-19 status, age in years and sex were almost always included in the sample metadata. The samples were drawn from the first 160 participants of the ongoing ImmuneRACE study and from some 1,300 subjects provided by 6 global collaborators. HLA class I and class II types, where available, came from metadata supplied by the sample provider rather than from assay-based typing. The repertoires were released in a freely available public database intended as a resource for research on the immune response to SARS-CoV-2. What the research found in general, with its limitations: How much clinical and demographic metadata was included differed by source and by participant, and the metadata was provided uncurated.

TCRbeta CDR3 regions were amplified from genomic DNA by means of the immunoSEQ Assay, a bias-controlled multiplex PCR. Concerning the study's data processing: Within the assay, amplification of reference gene primers was used to estimate how many nucleated cells each sample contained. Sequence reads were collapsed and filtered to measure the absolute abundance of every unique TCRbeta CDR3 rearrangement. Productive Simpson clonality was computed per sample as the square root of Simpson's diversity index over productive rearrangements. This immuneACCESS table, as held by TCRdb, lists in-frame sequences with V and J called but not all clones. Of the missing ones, under half trace to an unresolved V gene in checked studies; the others have no known cause. V, J and clone size reflect that table, while D and trimming were determined from the DNA. Counted in this sample were 70,000 to 85,000 clones; approximately 90% of them appeared once. The top ten clonotypes cover around 5% of the sample.

In regard to this clone: What this receptor recognizes is not known. Base qualities are not at hand, and no much larger clone is one base apart.

Each collaborating institution followed its own protocols to collect whole blood in K2EDTA tubes. For TCRbeta analysis, collaborator samples were shipped as frozen whole blood, as isolated PBMCs, or as DNA extracted from either sample type. The CDR3 numbers 16 residues from cysteine through phenylalanine. Only CDR3 DNA is held: 48 bases, read in frame from base 1. For this chain, trimming is 6 bases at the V end and 5 bases at the J end, and the number of junction bases without a gene match is 13. Looking up the germline V gene yields CDR1 SGDLS and CDR2 YYNGEE. The sequence was collected from a woman in her fifties or sixties with active COVID-19. The specimen was peripheral blood. The rearrangement combines TRBV9 with TRBJ2-2, with 7 bases matching TRBD2. The CDR3 protein: CASTPSGAGRTGELFF. The nucleotides are TGTGCCAGCACTCCCTCCGGAGCGGGGAGAACCGGGGAGCTGTTTTTT. Reference TRBV9 and TRBJ2-2 genes cover what lies past the CDR3, so the full variable domain is DSGVTQTPKHLITATGQRVTLRCSPRSGDLSVYWYQQSLDQGLQFLIQYYNGEERAKGNILERFSAQQFPDLHSELNLSSLELGDSALYFCASTPSGAGRTGELFFGEGSRLTVL.